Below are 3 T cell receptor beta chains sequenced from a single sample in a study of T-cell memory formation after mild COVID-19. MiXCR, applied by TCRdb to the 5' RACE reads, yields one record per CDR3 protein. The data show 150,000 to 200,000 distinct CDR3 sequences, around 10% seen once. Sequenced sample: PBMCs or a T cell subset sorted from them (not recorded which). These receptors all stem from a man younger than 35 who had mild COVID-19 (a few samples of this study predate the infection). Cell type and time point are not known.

The CDR3 is CASSLAPGQGGGELFF. The CDR3 nucleotides read TGTGCCAGCAGCTTAGCACCGGGACAGGGAGGCGGGGAGCTGTTTTTT. The V gene is TRBV7-2, the J gene TRBJ2-2, with 9 positions matching TRBD1. V lost 0 bases, J lost 7 bases, and 6 bases stayed unmatched. The V gene's germline CDR1 is SGHTA and CDR2 FQGNSA. The CDR3 consists of 16 residues.

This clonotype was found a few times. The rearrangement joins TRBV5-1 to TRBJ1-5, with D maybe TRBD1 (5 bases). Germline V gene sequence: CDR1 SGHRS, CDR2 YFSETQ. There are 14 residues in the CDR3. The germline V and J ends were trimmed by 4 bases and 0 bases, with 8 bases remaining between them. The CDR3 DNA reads TGCGCCAGCAGCCGGGACGGTAGCAATCAGCCCCAGCATTTT. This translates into CASSRDGSNQPQHF.

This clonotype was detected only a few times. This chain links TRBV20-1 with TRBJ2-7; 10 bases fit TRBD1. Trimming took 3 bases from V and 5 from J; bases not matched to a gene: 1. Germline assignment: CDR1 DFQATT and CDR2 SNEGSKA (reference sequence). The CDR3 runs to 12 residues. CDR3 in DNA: TGCAGTGCTAGTGGGACAGGGGACGAGCAGTACTTC. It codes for CSASGTGDEQYF.